This T cell receptor (beta chain) is from a study of cytomegalovirus exposure and HLA in healthy donors. Across the study: Around 85 million unique TCR sequences came from HLA-typed donors in an early release.

In regard to this clone: Its target is unknown. The junction differs from germline at one of its ends, possibly a read error.

Study results and limitations: In a later analysis, HLA-C alleles had the fewest associated TCRs, DRB1 alleles the most.

With 60 Vbeta and 13 Jbeta primers, the PCR was carried out. The repertoire was sequenced with immunoSEQ multiplex PCR; TCRdb's copy has only in-frame clones and lacks some. Of approximately 170,000 clones listed, roughly three quarters are singletons. The sample comprised PBMCs. The source is a man between 18 and 29 years old in good health and CMV-seropositive.

The CDR3 region is CASSTPLLTGSNTEAFF. CDR3 DNA sequence: TGTGCCAGCTCAACACCCCTTTTAACAGGGTCGAACACTGAAGCTTTCTTT. V usage is TRBV18 and J usage is TRBJ1-1; D possibly corresponds to TRBD1 (6 bases). Germline V gene sequence: CDR1 KGHSH, CDR2 LQKENI. This CDR3 contains 17 residues.